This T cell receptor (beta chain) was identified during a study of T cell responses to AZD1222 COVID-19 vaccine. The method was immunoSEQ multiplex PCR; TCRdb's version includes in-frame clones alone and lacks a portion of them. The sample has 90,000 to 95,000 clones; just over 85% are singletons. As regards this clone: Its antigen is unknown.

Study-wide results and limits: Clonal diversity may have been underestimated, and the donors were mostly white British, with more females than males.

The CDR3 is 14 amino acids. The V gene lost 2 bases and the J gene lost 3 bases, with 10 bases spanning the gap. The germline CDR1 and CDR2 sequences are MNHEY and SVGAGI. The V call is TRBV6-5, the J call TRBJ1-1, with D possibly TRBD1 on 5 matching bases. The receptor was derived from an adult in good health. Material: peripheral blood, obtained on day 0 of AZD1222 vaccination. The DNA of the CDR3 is TGTGCCAGCAGTTACGGGGCAGGCTACACTGAAGCTTTCTTT. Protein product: CASSYGAGYTEAFF.